A single sample is the source of the 31 T cell receptor beta chains below, sequenced in a study of PD-1 blockade in classical Hodgkin lymphoma. Clones were read by immunoSEQ multiplex PCR, and TCRdb kept only the in-frame ones, dropping some. This table holds 95,000 to 100,000 clones, about 89% found once. After autologous stem cell transplantation all patients relapsed, and prior brentuximab vedotin exposure differed between cohorts. The input for sequencing was peripheral blood mononuclear cells (PBMCs), taken before the second cycle of nivolumab. The receptors stem from a human donor with classical Hodgkin lymphoma.

The gene calls are TRBV9 and TRBJ2-6, with 12 bases aligning to TRBD1. Trimming took 4 bases from V and 2 from J; bases not matched to a gene: 16. The CDR3 length is 21 residues. CDR1 SGDLS and CDR2 YYNGEE come from the germline V gene. CDR3: CASSSGGTGGGLRAGANVLTF. As DNA, the CDR3 is TGTGCCAGCAGCTCCGGAGGGACAGGGGGCGGATTGCGGGCTGGGGCCAACGTCCTGACTTTC.

The chain combines TRBV7-2 with TRBJ2-1; 9 nucleotides agree with TRBD2. Germline CDR1 is SGHTA and CDR2 is FQGNSA. V lost 1 base, J lost 7 bases, and 8 bases stayed unmatched. The CDR3 is made up of 16 amino acids. The CDR3 protein is CASSLVISGGLNEQFF. CDR3 DNA sequence: TGTGCCAGCAGCTTAGTTATTAGCGGGGGTTTAAATGAGCAGTTCTTC. The full variable domain, completed using reference TRBV7-2 and TRBJ2-1, is GAGVSQSPSNKVTEKGKDVELRCDPISGHTALYWYRQSLGQGLEFLIYFQGNSAPDKSGLPSDRFSAERTGGSVSTLTIQRTQQEDSAVYLCASSLVISGGLNEQFFGPGTRLTVL.

This chain joins TRBV27 and TRBJ2-7, with no clear D. The CDR3 runs to 13 residues. The germline gives CDR1 MNHEY, CDR2 SMNVEV (reference sequence). V lost 0 bases and J 1 base, leaving 4 bases between the germline ends. CDR3 DNA sequence: TGTGCCAGCAGTTTATCGGAATCCTACGAGCAGTACTTC. Translating it yields CASSLSESYEQYF.

This clone was detected a few times. The rearrangement joins TRBV7-3 to TRBJ2-1, with 10 bases aligning to TRBD1. The CDR3 sequence is 15 residues long. Looked up from germline, CDR1 is SGHTA and CDR2 is FQGTGA. The V and J ends lost 5 bases and 9 bases, in that order; junction bases with no gene match: 10. CDR3 in DNA: TGTGCCAGCAGCCAAACCCTGGGACAGGGGAGTGAGCAGTTCTTC. Its translation: CASSQTLGQGSEQFF.

This chain joins TRBV11-2 and TRBJ2-3, with a tentative D call TRBD2 (6 bases). Germline CDR1 is SGHAT and CDR2 is FQNNGV. CDR3 length equals 13 residues. Trimming shortened V by 11 bases and J by 0 bases, and 12 bases separated the two germline ends. The CDR3 reads CAFRRASTDTQYF. The CDR3 nucleotides read TGTGCCTTCCGGAGGGCTAGCACAGATACGCAGTATTTT.

The chain combines TRBV6-1 with TRBJ1-1; D gene ambiguous. CDR3 length: 13 residues. Germline CDR1 reads MNHNS; CDR2 reads SASEGT. The germline V and J ends were trimmed by 5 bases and 1 base, with 8 bases remaining between them. The CDR3 nucleotides are TGTGCCAGCAGTTCTGCTCCGAACACTGAAGCTTTCTTT. Translating gives CASSSAPNTEAFF.

V is TRBV27 and J is TRBJ2-1; D unclear. This CDR3 is built from 14 residues. Germline CDR1 reads MNHEY; CDR2 reads SMNVEV (reference sequence). Trimming took 5 bases from V and 0 from J, leaving 8 bases between them. The CDR3: CASSDWGSYNEQFF. The CDR3 nucleotides read TGTGCCAGCAGTGACTGGGGCTCCTACAATGAGCAGTTCTTC.

V gene TRBV21-1 combines with J gene TRBJ2-2; the table's D call, TRBD1, has no DNA check behind it. TRBV21-1 counts as a pseudogene. The CDR3 contains 16 residues. CDR3 sequence (DNA): TGTGCCAGCAGCAAAGGGGGACAGGGGGCTACCGGGGAGCTGTTTTTT. Translating it yields CASSKGGQGATGELFF.

This chain connects TRBV6-5 to TRBJ1-3; the D gene is possibly TRBD1 (5 bases). Per germline, CDR1 MNHEY and CDR2 SVGAGI. V lost 4 bases and J 2 bases, leaving 12 bases between the germline ends. This CDR3 region has 15 residues. The CDR3 spells CASSLGQVPGNTIYF. The CDR3 DNA is TGTGCCAGCAGTTTGGGGCAGGTCCCTGGAAACACCATATATTTT.

J is TRBJ2-3 and V is TRBV9; 12 bases align to TRBD2. Germline V gives CDR1 SGDLS, CDR2 YYNGEE. V was pared by 0 bases and J by 2 bases, with 4 bases of the junction left unmatched. The CDR3 extends over 17 amino acids. In nucleotides, the CDR3 is TGTGCCAGCAGCGTAGACACTAGCGGGGGGATCACAGATACGCAGTATTTT. This sequence encodes CASSVDTSGGITDTQYF.

The chain employs TRBV5-1 and TRBJ2-1, with D maybe TRBD1 (6 bases). The CDR3 runs to 15 residues. V lost 0 bases and J lost 4, with 11 bases in between. Germline V gives CDR1 SGHRS, CDR2 YFSETQ. CDR3 coding DNA: TGCGCCAGCAGCTTGGTTGGGACATCTTACAATGAGCAGTTCTTC. Translation gives CASSLVGTSYNEQFF.

This chain connects TRBV28 to TRBJ2-7; D is unclear. V dropped 3 bases and J dropped 7 bases, with 10 bases sitting between them. This CDR3 has 12 amino acids. Germline CDR1 is MDHEN and CDR2 is SYDVKM. CDR3 loop: CASSLSHLEQYF. The DNA of the CDR3 is TGTGCCAGCAGTTTGAGTCACCTGGAGCAGTACTTC. The variable domain in full, completed from reference TRBV28 and TRBJ2-7, reads DVKVTQSSRYLVKRTGEKVFLECVQDMDHENMFWYRQDPGLGLRLIYFSYDVKMKEKGDIPEGYSVSREKKERFSLILESASTNQTSMYLCASSLSHLEQYFGPGTRLTVT.

This chain links TRBV30 with TRBJ2-2; weak D call: TRBD1 (5 bases). Per the germline V gene, CDR1 is GTSNPN and CDR2 is SVGIG (reference sequence). With 0 bases removed from V and 4 bases from J, the gap between germline ends came to 12 bases. The CDR3 length is 15 residues. CDR3 loop: CAWSVEGAPTGELFF. The CDR3 nucleotides read TGTGCCTGGAGTGTTGAAGGGGCGCCCACCGGGGAGCTGTTTTTT.

The genes are TRBV13 and TRBJ2-7; 10 bases fit TRBD1. The germline V gene has CDR1 PRHDT and CDR2 FYEKMQ (reference sequence). This CDR3 is built from 18 residues. Losses at the gene ends were 1 base for V and 2 bases for J; bases not matched to a gene: 11. DNA for the CDR3: TGTGCCAGCAGCTTAGTGTCGTTGGGGACAGGGGTCACCTACGAGCAGTACTTC. This codes for CASSLVSLGTGVTYEQYF.

The chain joins TRBV5-6 to TRBJ2-5; D unresolved. The J call may be incorrect, as the DNA end agrees better with TRBJ2-7. The germline gives CDR1 SGHDT, CDR2 YYEEEE. The CDR3 has 12 amino acids. CDR3 DNA sequence: TGTGCCAGCAGCTTGGAGGCCTACGAGCAGTACTTC. It translates to CASSLEAYEQYF.

This chain uses TRBV6-1 with TRBJ2-3; 8 bases agree with TRBD2. With 4 bases clipped from V and 2 bases from J, the junction kept 8 bases outside the gene matches. CDR1 MNHNS and CDR2 SASEGT come from the germline V gene. The CDR3 is 16 residues long. CDR3 protein: CASSADRGGSTDTQYF. DNA of the CDR3: TGTGCCAGCAGTGCGGACCGGGGGGGGTCCACAGATACGCAGTATTTT.

The chain uses TRBV7-9 and TRBJ2-1; D may be TRBD1 or TRBD2 (5 bases each). The germline gives CDR1 SEHNR, CDR2 FQNEAQ (reference sequence). With 7 bases removed from V and 6 bases from J, the gap between germline ends came to 22 bases. This CDR3 contains 16 residues. CDR3 sequence: CASTSPVRARGNEQFF. The CDR3 region has the DNA TGTGCCAGCACCTCTCCCGTGAGGGCAAGGGGCAATGAGCAGTTCTTC.

CDR3 region: CASSPQGWSYNEQFF. For the CDR3, the DNA is TGTGCCAGCTCCCCCCAAGGTTGGTCCTACAATGAGCAGTTCTTC. The chain recombines TRBV6-4 with TRBJ2-1; D is ambiguous. Trimming removed 8 bases at V and 1 base at J, with 15 bases between. The CDR3 consists of 15 residues. Germline values: CDR1 MRHNA, CDR2 SNTAGT.

The rearrangement links TRBV19 to TRBJ2-7, with D possibly called TRBD1 or TRBD2 (5 bases each). The germline gives CDR1 LNHDA, CDR2 SQIVND (reference sequence). V was clipped by 9 bases and J by 0 bases, with 15 bases between them. The CDR3 contains 14 residues. CDR3 in DNA: TGTGCCAGGTTATTGGGACGATACTCCTACGAGCAGTACTTC. Translating gives CARLLGRYSYEQYF.

The chain is built from TRBV27 and TRBJ2-3; either TRBD1 or TRBD2 may fit D (5 bases each). Looked up from germline, CDR1 is MNHEY and CDR2 is SMNVEV (reference sequence). This CDR3 spans 17 amino acids. V was clipped by 6 bases and J by 4 bases, with 23 bases between them. The CDR3 nucleotides are TGTGCCAGCAGCCCACTACGGGACCCAGGCGGCCCAGATACGCAGTATTTT. Protein: CASSPLRDPGGPDTQYF.

The sample holds one count of this clone. The chain combines TRBV19 with TRBJ2-2, with 7 bases lining up with TRBD1. V trimming: 6 bases; J trimming: 4 bases; junction bases outside the gene matches: 2. The CDR3 extends over 13 amino acids. CDR1 LNHDA and CDR2 SQIVND come from the germline V gene (reference sequence). The CDR3 DNA reads TGTGCCAGTAGCCGGGACAGCACCGGGGAGCTGTTTTTT. As protein: CASSRDSTGELFF.

J is TRBJ1-1 and V is TRBV4-2; perhaps TRBD1 as D (5 bases). Trimming took 5 bases from V and 6 from J, leaving 16 bases between them. CDR3 size: 14 residues. Germline V CDR1 and CDR2: LGHNA, YNFKEQ. The CDR3 is CASSYIGGWSEAFF. The CDR3 nucleotides read TGTGCCAGCAGCTACATCGGGGGGTGGTCTGAAGCTTTCTTT.

The chain recombines TRBV15 with TRBJ1-2; 7 bases map to TRBD1. Germline V gene lookup returns CDR1 LNHNV and CDR2 YYDKDF (reference sequence). This CDR3 has 16 residues. V lost 3 bases to trimming and J lost 4 bases; unmatched junction nucleotides: 11. CDR3 DNA: TGTGCCACCAGCAGTGCCGGTGGACAGGCCATCTATGGCTACACCTTC. Protein product: CATSSAGGQAIYGYTF.

The V gene is TRBV19, the J gene TRBJ1-4, with D uncertain. The CDR3 consists of 15 residues. V lost 6 bases, J lost 4 bases, and 15 bases lay in between. From germline, CDR1 is LNHDA and CDR2 SQIVND (reference sequence). The CDR3 here is CASSWTKIRNEKLFF. In DNA form, the CDR3 reads TGTGCCAGTAGCTGGACGAAAATCCGTAATGAAAAACTGTTTTTT.

The V call is TRBV7-6, the J call TRBJ2-3; TRBD1 agrees at 8 bases. Per the germline V gene, CDR1 is SGHVS and CDR2 is FNYEAQ. J gave up 3 bases and V 4 bases, and 9 bases lay outside the gene matches. The CDR3 has 16 residues. Here the CDR3 DNA reads TGTGCCAGCAGCTCCTGGGACAGGCTTAATACAGATACGCAGTATTTT. Translating it yields CASSSWDRLNTDTQYF. Full variable domain (remainder filled in from reference TRBV7-6 and TRBJ2-3): GAGVSQSPRYKVTKRGQDVALRCDPISGHVSLYWYRQALGQGPEFLTYFNYEAQQDKSGLPNDRFSAERPEGSISTLTIQRTEQRDSAMYRCASSSWDRLNTDTQYFGPGTRLTVL.

This clone showed up just a few times. The chain combines TRBV9 with TRBJ1-5; the match to TRBD1 covers 7 bases. V shed 3 bases, J shed 0 bases, and the junction held 3 bases outside the gene matches. This CDR3 contains 15 residues. The germline V gene encodes CDR1 SGDLS and CDR2 YYNGEE. The CDR3 reads CASSGGQYSNQPQHF. Written as DNA, the CDR3 is TGTGCCAGCAGCGGGGGACAGTATAGCAATCAGCCCCAGCATTTT. Complete variable domain (other parts from reference TRBV9 and TRBJ1-5): DSGVTQTPKHLITATGQRVTLRCSPRSGDLSVYWYQQSLDQGLQFLIQYYNGEERAKGNILERFSAQQFPDLHSELNLSSLELGDSALYFCASSGGQYSNQPQHFGDGTRLSIL.

The CDR3 DNA sequence: TGTGCCAGCTCACTCTCCACTGAAGCTTTCTTT. Its protein is CASSLSTEAFF. This chain links TRBV18 with TRBJ1-1; D is undetermined. Germline CDR1 KGHSH, CDR2 LQKENI. This CDR3 contains 11 residues. Trimming left V 4 bases short and J 4 bases short, with 4 bases between.

The CDR3 protein is CASSADRDYGYTF. The CDR3 DNA sequence: TGTGCCAGCTCAGCCGACAGGGACTATGGCTACACCTTC. This chain links TRBV18 with TRBJ1-2, with TRBD1 matching over 7 bases. Germline trimming cut 5 bases from V and 3 bases from J; bases unmatched to any gene: 3. There are 13 residues in the CDR3. The germline V gene has CDR1 KGHSH and CDR2 LQKENI.

J is TRBJ2-1 and V is TRBV19; maybe TRBD1 (6 bases). Germline CDR1 is LNHDA and CDR2 is SQIVND (reference sequence). The CDR3 is made up of 21 amino acids. V was shortened by 5 bases and J by 0 bases, with 29 bases between the two germline ends. Here the CDR3 DNA reads TGTGCCAGTAGTTCCGAGACAGGTCCACCAAATAGGGGGATCTCCTACAATGAGCAGTTCTTC. It is translated as CASSSETGPPNRGISYNEQFF.

This sequence joins TRBV7-2 and TRBJ2-1; the D gene could be TRBD1 or TRBD2 (7 bases each). CDR1 SGHTA and CDR2 FQGNSA come from the germline V gene. The V end was cut by 2 bases, the J end by 9 bases, with 11 bases between. This CDR3 spans 13 amino acids. Here the CDR3 reads CASSLSGDSEQFF. DNA of the CDR3: TGTGCCAGCAGCTTAAGCGGGGACAGTGAGCAGTTCTTC.

The gene calls are TRBV11-3 and TRBJ2-3, with a tentative D call TRBD2 (6 bases). This CDR3 region has 14 residues. V was cut by 2 bases and J by 1 base, with 7 bases left in between. Looked up from germline, CDR1 is SGHNT and CDR2 is YENEEA. In nucleotides, the CDR3 is TGTGCCAGCAGCTTATGGGGGGGCACAGATACGCAGTATTTT. The encoded protein is CASSLWGGTDTQYF. The full variable domain, completed using reference TRBV11-3 and TRBJ2-3, is EAGVVQSPRYKIIEKKQPVAFWCNPISGHNTLYWYLQNLGQGPELLIRYENEEAVDDSQLPKDRFSAERLKGVDSTLKIQPAELGDSAVYLCASSLWGGTDTQYFGPGTRLTVL.